A single sample is the source of the 24 T cell receptor beta chains below, sequenced in a study of CD8+ T cells in alopecia areata. Treatment given: oral pan-JAK inhibitor, 5-10 mg twice daily. Reverse transcribed after extraction, RNA yielded cDNA as the sequencing template. Using immunoSEQ multiplex PCR, the repertoire was profiled, and TCRdb retains in-frame clones only, with some absent. The sample lists about 180,000 clones, about 48% occurring once. Sequences were derived from CD8+ T cells sorted from blood, sampled at week 24, from a patient treated with tofacitinib. Every receptor here comes from a human donor with alopecia areata.

The chain uses TRBV2 and TRBJ2-5; a weak D match, TRBD1 (5 bases). The DNA matches TRBJ2-7 better at its end, which makes the J call doubtful. The CDR3 consists of 15 residues. The germline V gene encodes CDR1 SNHLY and CDR2 FYNNEI. DNA for the CDR3: TGTGCCAGCAGTGAAGCCGACAGTGGGGTCTACGAGCAGTACTTC. Amino acids: CASSEADSGVYEQYF.

V usage is TRBV27 and J usage is TRBJ1-5, with D possibly matching TRBD1 (6 bases). CDR1 MNHEY and CDR2 SMNVEV come from the germline V gene (reference sequence). V lost 4 bases and J lost 5, with 15 bases in between. The CDR3 totals 15 residues. CDR3 coding DNA: TGTGCCAGCAGTTATGGTAGGGGGGGGGATCAGCCCCAGCATTTT. It translates to CASSYGRGGDQPQHF.

The J gene is TRBJ1-2, the V gene TRBV7-9; TRBD1 matches at 8 bases. V was clipped by 5 bases and J by 3 bases; unmatched bases: 14. The V gene's germline CDR1 is SEHNR and CDR2 FQNEAQ (reference sequence). This CDR3 contains 17 residues. The CDR3 nucleotides read TGTGCCAGCAGCGCTCACCAGCCCCCGACAGGGGACTATGGCTACACCTTC. Its translation: CASSAHQPPTGDYGYTF.

This chain links TRBV2 with TRBJ2-2, with unresolved D. Trimming pared 4 bases from V and 2 bases from J, leaving 17 bases between. CDR3 size: 17 residues. Germline CDR1 and CDR2: SNHLY and FYNNEI. The CDR3 loop reads CASSVAVQGPNTGELFF. The CDR3 DNA is TGTGCCAGCAGTGTAGCAGTGCAAGGACCCAACACCGGGGAGCTGTTTTTT.

V and J are TRBV6-6 and TRBJ1-2; D gene unclear. This CDR3 spans 12 amino acids. Germline CDR1 MNHNY, CDR2 SVGAGI (reference sequence). V lost 5 bases, J lost 6 bases, and 10 bases lay in between. CDR3 DNA: TGTGCCAGCAGTCACACCTCGGATGGCTACACCTTC. It encodes CASSHTSDGYTF.

The gene calls are TRBV13 and TRBJ1-1, with D hard to call. Germline V gives CDR1 PRHDT, CDR2 FYEKMQ (reference sequence). CDR3 length equals 14 residues. V shed 5 bases and J shed 0 bases, with 10 bases lying between them. CDR3 residues: CASSQRVLNTEAFF. The CDR3 bases are TGTGCCAGCAGCCAAAGAGTCTTGAACACTGAAGCTTTCTTT. The variable domain in full, with the rest retrieved from reference TRBV13 and TRBJ1-1, is AAGVIQSPRHLIKEKRETATLKCYPIPRHDTVYWYQQGPGQDPQFLISFYEKMQSDKGSIPDRFSAQQFSDYHSELNMSSLELGDSALYFCASSQRVLNTEAFFGQGTRLTVV.

This clone was observed once. This chain joins TRBV7-8 and TRBJ2-1; 7 positions match TRBD1. Trimming took 4 bases from V and 0 from J; bases not matched to a gene: 12. Germline loops: CDR1 SGHVS, CDR2 FQNEAQ. This CDR3 region has 18 residues. The CDR3 nucleotides read TGTGCCAGCAGCTCCGCCAGGGGGACAGCGGACTCCTACAATGAGCAGTTCTTC. This gives the protein CASSSARGTADSYNEQFF.

A single count supports this clone. This rearrangement joins TRBV6-5 to TRBJ1-5; D gene ambiguous. The CDR3 has 12 amino acids. Germline V gives CDR1 MNHEY, CDR2 SVGAGI. The V end lost 5 bases, the J end lost 6 bases, and 8 bases lay between the germline ends. CDR3 loop: CASSPGGQPQHF. The DNA for the CDR3 is TGTGCCAGCAGTCCCGGTGGTCAGCCCCAGCATTTT.

The chain combines TRBV7-9 with TRBJ1-2; 9 bases line up with TRBD1. CDR1 and CDR2 from the germline V gene are SEHNR and FQNEAQ (reference sequence). The junction had 1 base not matched to a gene; V was cut back by 5 bases and J by 3 bases. CDR3 length: 13 amino acids. CDR3 in amino acids: CASSTGGYYGYTF. CDR3 nucleotide sequence: TGTGCCAGCAGCACAGGGGGCTACTATGGCTACACCTTC. The whole variable domain, remainder taken from reference TRBV7-9 and TRBJ1-2, is DTGVSQNPRHKITKRGQNVTFRCDPISEHNRLYWYRQTLGQGPEFLTYFQNEAQLEKSRLLSDRFSAERPKGSFSTLEIQRTEQGDSAMYLCASSTGGYYGYTFGSGTRLTVV.

The rearrangement joins TRBV28 to TRBJ2-1, with a possible D match to TRBD1 (6 bases). Germline assignment: CDR1 MDHEN and CDR2 SYDVKM. The ends were cut back, 6 bases at V and 12 bases at J, with 18 bases in the middle. This CDR3 is 13 amino acids long. CDR3 sequence (DNA): TGTGCCAGCAGCCCATGGGACACCAGGATGCAGTTCTTC. Translation: CASSPWDTRMQFF.

The V and J genes are TRBV29-1 and TRBJ1-1; D might be TRBD1 (5 bases). Between the trimmed V and J ends, which lost 4 bases and 0 bases, there was a span of 12 bases. Germline V lookup: CDR1 SQVTM, CDR2 ANQGSEA. CDR3 length equals 14 residues. CDR3 DNA: TGCAGCGTTGGGGAAGGGGCCATGAACACTGAAGCTTTCTTT. Amino acid sequence: CSVGEGAMNTEAFF.

The chain carries TRBV23-1 and TRBJ1-6; 7 bases align to TRBD1. TRBV23-1 is noted as an ORF with a role that remains uncertain. This CDR3 comprises 19 residues. V lost 0 bases to trimming and J lost 8 bases; unmatched junction nucleotides: 16. DNA for the CDR3: TGCGCCAGCAGTCAATCGCCGGGGACAGCAAACACCGGATATTCACCCCTCCACTTT. Amino acids: CASSQSPGTANTGYSPLHF.

This clone was counted between two and nine times. This chain uses TRBV11-2 with TRBJ2-7; no firm D call. The germline V gene encodes CDR1 SGHAT and CDR2 FQNNGV. The CDR3 has 15 residues. The V end lost 1 base, the J end lost 2 bases, and 12 bases lay between the germline ends. CDR3 residues: CASSLGSGSPYEQYF. The CDR3 DNA reads TGTGCCAGCAGCTTAGGCTCCGGGTCCCCCTACGAGCAGTACTTC.

The rearrangement joins TRBV27 to TRBJ2-1; D could derive from TRBD1 or TRBD2 (6 bases each). This CDR3 has 14 residues. Germline V CDR1 and CDR2: MNHEY, SMNVEV (reference sequence). Trimming left V 6 bases short and J 16 bases short, with 25 bases between. The chain's CDR3 is CASSNSKGGREAFF. CDR3 in DNA: TGTGCCAGCAGCAACTCCAAGGGGGGCAGGGAGGCATTCTTC.

This clone was counted between two and nine times. V and J are TRBV29-1 and TRBJ2-1, with TRBD1 matching 11 bases. Trimming cost V 0 bases and J 3 bases; bases outside gene matches: 22. CDR1 is SQVTM and CDR2 is ANQGSEA in the germline V gene. The CDR3 spans 22 residues. CDR3 residues: CSVEDHPPDRGLSKPNYNEQFF. The CDR3 DNA is TGCAGCGTTGAAGATCACCCCCCGGACAGGGGGCTGTCCAAACCTAACTACAATGAGCAGTTCTTC.

The chain joins TRBV13 to TRBJ2-5; D unresolved. Germline V lookup: CDR1 PRHDT, CDR2 FYEKMQ (reference sequence). Trimming removed 0 bases at V and 5 bases at J, with 7 bases between. The CDR3 is 13 residues long. The CDR3 DNA follows: TGTGCCAGCAGCTTAGGACAGATGGAGACCCAGTACTTC. It is translated as CASSLGQMETQYF.

The chain has TRBV4-3 and TRBJ2-3; D may be TRBD1 (5 bases). CDR3 length: 16 residues. Per the germline V gene, CDR1 is LGHNA and CDR2 is YSLEER. V was shortened by 0 bases and J by 4 bases, with 14 bases between the two germline ends. CDR3 region: CASSQDPATGPDTQYF. Written as DNA, the CDR3 is TGCGCCAGCAGCCAAGACCCGGCAACAGGCCCAGATACGCAGTATTTT.

The chain employs TRBV27 and TRBJ1-2; 8 nucleotides agree with TRBD1. Germline CDR1 is MNHEY and CDR2 is SMNVEV (reference sequence). Germline trimming cut 3 bases from V and 8 bases from J; bases unmatched to any gene: 5. This CDR3 comprises 13 residues. CDR3: CASSFDRGGGYTF. The CDR3 DNA sequence: TGTGCCAGCAGTTTTGACAGGGGCGGGGGCTACACCTTC.

V and J are TRBV11-2 and TRBJ2-3; 8 positions match TRBD2. Germline V gene sequence: CDR1 SGHAT, CDR2 FQNNGV. V lost 1 base to trimming and J lost 1 base; unmatched junction nucleotides: 4. This CDR3 spans 16 amino acids. The CDR3 reads CASSLGGSGGTDTQYF. CDR3 nucleotides: TGTGCCAGCAGCTTAGGGGGTAGCGGGGGCACAGATACGCAGTATTTT.

The chain employs TRBV6-1 and TRBJ1-2; D is possibly TRBD1 (6 bases). The germline V gene has CDR1 MNHNS and CDR2 SASEGT. The V end lost 6 bases, the J end lost 4 bases, and 18 bases lay between the germline ends. There are 15 residues in the CDR3. CDR3 amino acids: CASRPTDSRLYGYTF. Written as DNA, the CDR3 is TGTGCCAGCAGACCCACGGACAGTCGCCTCTATGGCTACACCTTC.

This chain connects TRBV30 to TRBJ1-2; 10 nucleotides line up with TRBD1. CDR3 size: 15 residues. Trimming took 3 bases from V and 8 from J; bases not matched to a gene: 12. Germline CDR1 and CDR2: GTSNPN and SVGIG (reference sequence). The CDR3 DNA reads as TGTGCCTGGAGCGTATCGGGGACAGGGGCCCGAGGCTACACCTTC. It is translated as CAWSVSGTGARGYTF.

The DNA for the CDR3 is TGTGCCAGTACCTGGCGGGTGGACACTGAAGCTTTCTTT. It is translated as CASTWRVDTEAFF. The chain is built from TRBV19 and TRBJ1-1; no clear D gene. V lost 7 bases, J lost 3 bases, and 12 bases lay in between. The CDR3 spans 13 residues. Looked up from germline, CDR1 is LNHDA and CDR2 is SQIVND (reference sequence).

The table lists this clone with many counts. The chain has TRBV27 and TRBJ2-7; D uncertain. Looked up from germline, CDR1 is MNHEY and CDR2 is SMNVEV (reference sequence). The germline V and J ends were trimmed by 4 bases and 4 bases, with 11 bases remaining between them. This CDR3 spans 13 amino acids. This CDR3 is CASSSDPTYEQYF. The CDR3 DNA reads TGTGCCAGCAGTTCGGACCCCACGTACGAGCAGTACTTC.

The chain uses TRBV29-1 and TRBJ1-1; no definite D call. Between the trimmed V and J ends, which lost 4 bases and 1 base, there was a span of 10 bases. Germline loops: CDR1 SQVTM, CDR2 ANQGSEA. The CDR3 contains 13 residues. CDR3 sequence (DNA): TGCAGCGTTGGGGCGTTTGGGAACACTGAAGCTTTCTTT. This codes for CSVGAFGNTEAFF.